This T cell receptor beta chain was identified during a study of shared clonotypes between healthy human individuals (dated by TCRdb to 2020 to 2021). Turning to the overall study: The cohort comprised two women and a few men aged 18 to 49 years. Per donor, three plates each were used for CD4 naive and CD4 memory, two for CD8 naive, and one for CD8 memory. The study deeply sequenced blood TCR repertoires of about 5 healthy adults to estimate repertoire size and the extent of clonotype sharing between individuals. To increase sequencing depth and limit assay-specific biases, TCR repertoire library preparation and sequencing were carried out by different laboratories using diverse techniques. Between about 0.8 and 8.9 billion PBMCs per donor were obtained by leukapheresis. Summary of the overall study and its limitations: Sampling was restricted to blood, and TCR repertoires in tissues likely differ from the TCR repertoires found in blood. Because the study included only a small number of donors, the genetic and exposure-history diversity represented was limited. When a few donors were compared, the shared fraction of clonotypes was around 5% for naive CD4, roughly 3.3% for naive CD8, more than 2% for memory CD4, and 0.4% for memory CD8. Incomplete sequencing was indicated by rarefaction of sorted-subset datasets, despite the large sequencing depth. Pairwise subsampling indicated that sequencing depth was expected to affect the degree of clonotype sharing among donors. Higher generation probabilities were observed for clonotypes shared by all four sorted-subset donors than for non-shared clonotypes. Naive subsets generally had larger estimated clonotype richness than memory subsets.

As concerns this clone: Its antigen remains undetermined. There are no base qualities to consult, and no much larger clone falls within one base.

Via the germline V gene, CDR1 is SGHRS and CDR2 YFSETQ. Relative to germline, V is 4 bases shorter and J is 3 bases shorter, with 13 bases between their ends. Counted from cysteine to phenylalanine, this CDR3 has 14 amino acids. Only the CDR3 DNA stays, 42 bases, in frame from base 1. Using the deep immunoSEQ assay, multiplex PCR amplified TCR CDR3 regions from genomic DNA. Genomic DNA extracted from each cell subset was distributed evenly over all wells of several immunoSEQ 96-well plates, and each plate served as one replicate. For sorted subsets, approximately 210 ng genomic DNA, equal to tens of thousands of T cell genomes, was loaded into each replicate PCR. The purified libraries were quantified using a Qubit 3.0 fluorometer, sized with a Bioanalyzer 2100, and then quantified again using the KAPA Library Quantification kit. A separate single-read 150-cycle Illumina NextSeq 550 flow cell was used to sequence each immunoSEQ 96-well plate. The original pipeline was this. Because the immunoSEQ output held only junctional sequences and lacked quality scores, the filtering could not match the filtering applied to full-length reads. Sequences were annotated with PyIR, a Python wrapper for IgBLAST v1.9, using IMGT germline references to assign V/J genes and CDR3. Reads were removed for weak V/J assignments (E-value above 1e-6), missing CDR3, stop codons, out-of-frame junctions, or ambiguous translated residues. V3J clonotypes were defined by identical inferred V gene, J gene, and CDR3 amino acid sequence. To compute the percentage overlap between repertoires, the number of shared unique clonotypes was divided by the size of the smaller repertoire. Three approaches were used to assess repertoire richness: RTK rarefaction, the Chao1 estimator, and Recon v2.1 estimates of unobserved clonotypes. OLGA was used to compute generation probabilities for all TCRbeta clonotypes that the gDNA method yielded from a handful of donors. TCRdb stores this immuneACCESS table with in-frame sequences only. Part of the clones is absent; in the studies checked, under half of the shortfall reflects unresolved V genes, and no reason is known for the rest. Clone size and the V and J calls come from that table; the DNA yielded D and trimming. For this sample there are some 1,900,000 clones; just under 95% appear just once. The ten top clones hold around 1% of the sample.

CD8 naive samples consisted of CD45RO-negative cells that were positively selected for CCR7, yielding a CD45RA+CCR7+ population without TemRA cells. Donors were healthy HIV-negative adults with no recently reported acute infections or vaccinations. Every donor was a Caucasian adult living in Nashville, Tennessee, USA. Blood was collected by leukapheresis, and PBMCs were isolated by Ficoll-Histopaque density gradient centrifugation and then cryopreserved in liquid nitrogen vapor phase. Purity and quantity of every magnetically sorted T cell population were checked by analytical flow cytometry. Genomic DNA was isolated from every sorted fraction and measured by UV absorbance on a Nanodrop 2000c.

Sequences were obtained from naive CD8+ T cells sorted from blood. The cell subset or site label here, explained by the study, means: CD45RA+CCR7+. This TCR was recovered from a man between 18 and 35 years old in good health. The chain uses TRBV5-1 and TRBJ2-5, with no reliable assignment of the D segment. In nucleotides, the sequence is TGCGCCAGCAGCCCCGGTCGGTTGGAAGAGACCCAGTACTTC. It translates to CASSPGRLEETQYF.